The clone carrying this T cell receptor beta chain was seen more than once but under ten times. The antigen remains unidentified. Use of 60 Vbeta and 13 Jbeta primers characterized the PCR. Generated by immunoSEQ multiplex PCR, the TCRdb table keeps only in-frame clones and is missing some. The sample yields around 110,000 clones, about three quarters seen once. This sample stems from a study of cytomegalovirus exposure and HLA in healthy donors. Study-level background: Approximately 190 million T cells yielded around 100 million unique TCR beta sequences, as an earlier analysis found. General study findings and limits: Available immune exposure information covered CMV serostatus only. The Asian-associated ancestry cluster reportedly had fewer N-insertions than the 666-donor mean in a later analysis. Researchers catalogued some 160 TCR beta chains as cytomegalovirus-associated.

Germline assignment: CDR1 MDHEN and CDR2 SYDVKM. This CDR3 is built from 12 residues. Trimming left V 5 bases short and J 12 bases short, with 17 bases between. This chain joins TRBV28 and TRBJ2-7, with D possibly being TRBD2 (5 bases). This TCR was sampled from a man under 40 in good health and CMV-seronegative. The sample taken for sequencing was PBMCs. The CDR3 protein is CASSPVNGLSYF. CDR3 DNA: TGTGCCAGCAGTCCCGTAAACGGACTGTCGTACTTC.